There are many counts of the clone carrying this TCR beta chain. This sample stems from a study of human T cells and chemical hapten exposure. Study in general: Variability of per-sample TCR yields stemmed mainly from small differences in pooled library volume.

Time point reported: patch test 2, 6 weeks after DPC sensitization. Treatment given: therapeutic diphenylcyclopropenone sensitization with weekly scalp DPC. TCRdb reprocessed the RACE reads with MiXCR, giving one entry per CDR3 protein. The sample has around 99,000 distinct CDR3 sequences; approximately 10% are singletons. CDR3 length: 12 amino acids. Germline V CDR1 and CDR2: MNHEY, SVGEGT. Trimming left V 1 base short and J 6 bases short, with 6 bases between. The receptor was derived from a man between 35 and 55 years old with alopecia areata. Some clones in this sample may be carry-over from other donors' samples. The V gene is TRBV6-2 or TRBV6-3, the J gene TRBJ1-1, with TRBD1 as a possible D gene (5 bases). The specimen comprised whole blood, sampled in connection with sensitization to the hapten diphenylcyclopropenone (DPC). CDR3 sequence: CASSYLGAEAFF. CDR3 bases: TGTGCCAGCAGTTACTTGGGGGCTGAAGCTTTCTTT.